This TCR beta chain was captured in a study of relationships among human T cell subsets. Study results and caveats: Across seven subsets, gene usage, CDR3 length and N-additions did not differ significantly.

V shed 0 bases, J shed 0 bases, and the junction held 2 bases outside the gene matches. The CDR3 extends over 15 amino acids. The germline gives CDR1 SGHRS, CDR2 YFSETQ. Regulatory T cells were selected from positively selected CD4+ cells using anti-CD25 beads. In this sample, this clonotype turned up a few times. The antigen remains undetermined. From mRNA, alpha and beta CDR3 regions were amplified using semiquantitative ARM-PCR. ARM-PCR used tagged nested gene-specific primers, then communal superprimers for exponential amplification. A single record per CDR3 protein comes from TCRdb applying MiXCR to the multiplex PCR reads. The sample contains approximately 15,000 distinct CDR3 sequences, about 60% of which appear only once.

The rearrangement uses TRBV5-1 and TRBJ2-7; 8 bases are a match to TRBD1. The sample comprised Tregs sorted from blood. The origin of this receptor is a man aged 35-49 years in good health. The CDR3 nucleotides are TGCGCCAGCAGCTTGGTTGGACAGGGCTCCTACGAGCAGTACTTC. This sequence encodes CASSLVGQGSYEQYF. The full variable domain, rest sourced from reference TRBV5-1 and TRBJ2-7, is KAGVTQTPRYLIKTRGQQVTLSCSPISGHRSVSWYQQTPGQGLQFLFEYFSETQRNKGNFPGRFSGRQFSNSRSEMNVSTLELGDSALYLCASSLVGQGSYEQYFGPGTRLTVT.